The entry below gives a single T cell receptor (beta chain) sequence along with its context. Germline-derived CDR1 and CDR2 are MDHEN and SYDVKM. This CDR3 has 14 residues. V shed 6 bases and J 10 bases; nucleotides not matched to a gene: 9. The data derive from a study of blood T cell repertoires in COVID-19. Recovered participants had two consecutive negative NP/OP PCR tests, healthcare professional clearance, or symptom resolution. Method: immunoSEQ multiplex PCR; TCRdb's copy keeps in-frame clones and lacks some. The sample shows about 190,000 clones, less than 85% of them seen only once. The TCR comes from a woman aged 25 to 39 who had recovered from COVID-19. The chain combines TRBV28 with TRBJ1-1; 12 positions agree with TRBD1. Sequenced input: PBMCs or T cells enriched from blood (not recorded which). The CDR3 DNA reads TGTGCCAGCAGAATGGGACAGGGGGCTATGGGAGCTTTCTTT. Its translation: CASRMGQGAMGAFF.